This entry is about one TCR beta chain. TCRdb analysed the RT-PCR reads with MiXCR anew, one entry per CDR3 protein. The table shows about 16,000 distinct CDR3 sequences, with 27% occurring only once. This sample is part of a study of patients and donors after allogeneic stem cell transplantation. Trimming stripped 2 bases from V and 14 bases from J, with 22 bases between. The germline V gene has CDR1 DFQATT and CDR2 SNEGSKA (reference sequence). This CDR3 is 15 amino acids long. Sequenced input: blood, either unsorted or a sorted T cell fraction (not recorded which). The clonotype comes from a human donor who was either an allogeneic HSCT recipient or a stem cell or donor lymphocyte infusion donor (not recorded which). It is not recorded whose cells these are; they may come from a transplant donor. This chain links TRBV20-1 with TRBJ1-6, with D perhaps matching TRBD1 (5 bases). The CDR3 DNA follows: TGCAGTGCTAGACTTAATAACGCGGGTCCGGGGGCCCTCCACTTT. Encoded protein: CSARLNNAGPGALHF.